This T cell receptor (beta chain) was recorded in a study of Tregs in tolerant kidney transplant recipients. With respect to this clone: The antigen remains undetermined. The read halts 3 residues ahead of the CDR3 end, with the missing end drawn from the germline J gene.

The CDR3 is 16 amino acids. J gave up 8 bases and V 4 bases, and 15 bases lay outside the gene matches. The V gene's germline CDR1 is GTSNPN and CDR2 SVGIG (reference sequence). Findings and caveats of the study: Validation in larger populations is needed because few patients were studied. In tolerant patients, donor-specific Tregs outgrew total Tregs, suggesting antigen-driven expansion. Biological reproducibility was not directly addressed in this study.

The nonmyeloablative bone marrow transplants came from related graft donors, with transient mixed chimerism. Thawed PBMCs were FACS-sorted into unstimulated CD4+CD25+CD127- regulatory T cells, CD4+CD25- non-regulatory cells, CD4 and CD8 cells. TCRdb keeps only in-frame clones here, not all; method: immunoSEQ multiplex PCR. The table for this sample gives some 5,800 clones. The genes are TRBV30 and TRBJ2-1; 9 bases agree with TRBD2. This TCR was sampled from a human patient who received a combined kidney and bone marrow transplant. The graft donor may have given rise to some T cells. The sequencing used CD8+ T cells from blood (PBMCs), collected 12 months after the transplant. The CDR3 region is CAWKWAGGEERDEQFF. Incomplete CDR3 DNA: TGTGCCTGGAAATGGGCGGGGGGGGAGGAAAGGGATGAG.